A single sample gave rise to the 8 T cell receptor beta chains below, sequenced in a study of T cells in Graves' hyperthyroidism and ophthalmopathy. The source material, RNA transcripts, was used to amplify TCR beta CDR3 regions. HTBI primers were used for first-round RT-PCR of the TCR CDR3. TCRdb re-called the multiplex PCR reads with MiXCR, one entry per CDR3 protein. The sample lists around 350,000 distinct CDR3 sequences, 14% occurring once. Material for sequencing was blood. These receptors all come from a woman aged 25 to 39 with Graves' ophthalmopathy.

For this clonotype: Relative to the germline gene, one junction end is altered; a read error may explain this. This chain connects TRBV28 to TRBJ1-4, with a weak D call TRBD1 (5 bases). CDR1 MDHEN and CDR2 SYDVKM come from the germline V gene. This CDR3 region has 16 residues. The CDR3 nucleotides read TGTGGCAGCAGTTCCCCCGGGGCCCAATGGAATGAAAAACTGTTTTTT. Translating it yields CGSSSPGAQWNEKLFF.

This clonotype was counted ten times or more. The rearrangement links TRBV12-3 or TRBV12-4 to TRBJ2-7, with 8 bases that match TRBD1. The CDR3 has 14 amino acids. The V gene end was trimmed by 6 bases and the J gene end by 2 bases; junction bases not matched to a gene: 6. The CDR3, as DNA: TGTGCCAGCAGCCGAGGACAGGGTGCCTACGAGCAGTACTTC. It specifies CASSRGQGAYEQYF.

CDR3 in DNA: TGTGCCAGCAGCCCGCCCGGGACGGGTTACTACGAGCAGTACTTC. Protein: CASSPPGTGYYEQYF. The chain joins TRBV7-9 to TRBJ2-7; D assignment may be TRBD1 or TRBD2 (5 bases each). V was clipped by 5 bases and J by 3 bases, with 17 bases between them. The germline gives CDR1 SEHNR, CDR2 FQNEAQ (reference sequence). The CDR3 has 15 amino acids. Supplemented by reference TRBV7-9 and TRBJ2-7, the full variable domain reads DTGVSQNPRHKITKRGQNVTFRCDPISEHNRLYWYRQTLGQGPEFLTYFQNEAQLEKSRLLSDRFSAERPKGSFSTLEIQRTEQGDSAMYLCASSPPGTGYYEQYFGPGTRLTVT.

This clonotype was observed many times. V is TRBV30 and J is TRBJ2-2, with a weak D call TRBD2 (5 bases). V shed 0 bases and J shed 7 bases, with 9 bases lying between them. Looked up from germline, CDR1 is GTSNPN and CDR2 is SVGIG (reference sequence). The CDR3 sequence is 13 residues long. The CDR3: CAWSVPGIGELFF. For the CDR3, the DNA is TGTGCCTGGAGTGTACCGGGGATCGGGGAGCTGTTTTTT.

This clonotype was recorded many times. J is TRBJ2-5 and V is TRBV7-2, with 9 positions matching TRBD2. CDR3 length: 16 residues. V trimming: 4 bases; J trimming: 5 bases; junction bases outside the gene matches: 11. Germline V lookup: CDR1 SGHTA, CDR2 FQGNSA. The CDR3 region is CASSSWAGGLGETQYF. CDR3 sequence (DNA): TGTGCCAGCAGCTCGTGGGCGGGGGGGCTAGGGGAGACCCAGTACTTC. The full variable domain, its missing parts supplied by reference TRBV7-2 and TRBJ2-5, is GAGVSQSPSNKVTEKGKDVELRCDPISGHTALYWYRQSLGQGLEFLIYFQGNSAPDKSGLPSDRFSAERTGGSVSTLTIQRTQQEDSAVYLCASSSWAGGLGETQYFGPGTRLLVL.

The chain employs TRBV29-1 and TRBJ2-1; TRBD2 aligns across 10 bases. This CDR3 contains 14 residues. Germline loops: CDR1 SQVTM, CDR2 ANQGSEA. Trimming cost V 5 bases and J 4 bases; bases outside gene matches: 5. The chain's CDR3 is CSVKRGGSYNEQFF. In DNA, the CDR3 is TGCAGCGTTAAGCGGGGGGGCTCTTACAATGAGCAGTTCTTC.

The chain uses TRBV6-1 and TRBJ2-5; 9 positions agree with TRBD1. V shed 6 bases, J shed 5 bases, and the junction held 10 bases outside the gene matches. The CDR3 is 15 residues long. Germline CDR1 MNHNS, CDR2 SASEGT. The CDR3 region has the DNA TGTGCCAGCAGCGAATCTACAGGGGGCGAGGAGACCCAGTACTTC. Translation: CASSESTGGEETQYF.

The V gene is TRBV10-3, the J gene TRBJ1-1, with 9 bases identical to TRBD1. The CDR3 covers 17 residues. V lost 11 bases to trimming and J lost 4 bases; unmatched junction nucleotides: 20. Looked up from germline, CDR1 is ENHRY and CDR2 is SYGVKD. The CDR3 protein is CASPGLLTGGCGTEAFF. The DNA of the CDR3 is TGTGCCTCCCCGGGCCTCCTAACAGGGGGCTGCGGCACTGAAGCTTTCTTT.